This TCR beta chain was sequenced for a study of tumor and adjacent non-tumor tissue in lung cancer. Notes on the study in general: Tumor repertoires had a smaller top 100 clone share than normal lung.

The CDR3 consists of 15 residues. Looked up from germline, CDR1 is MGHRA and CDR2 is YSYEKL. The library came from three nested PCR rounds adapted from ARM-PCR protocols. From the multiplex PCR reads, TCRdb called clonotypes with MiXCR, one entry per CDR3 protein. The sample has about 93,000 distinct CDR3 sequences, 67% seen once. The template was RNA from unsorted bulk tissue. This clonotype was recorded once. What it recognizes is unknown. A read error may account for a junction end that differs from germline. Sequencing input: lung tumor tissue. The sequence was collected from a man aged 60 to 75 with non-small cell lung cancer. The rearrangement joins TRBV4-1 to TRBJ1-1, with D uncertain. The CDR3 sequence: CASSPDYRANTETFF. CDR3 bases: TGCGCCAGCAGCCCAGATTACAGAGCGAACACTGAAACTTTCTTT.